These 27 T cell receptor beta chains share one sample of origin, sequenced in a study of shared clonotypes between healthy human individuals. This table comes from immunoSEQ multiplex PCR, and its TCRdb copy is limited to in-frame clones, with some not included. The data show approximately 980,000 clones, about 80% seen once. Sequencing used memory CD4+ T cells sorted from blood. The subset here: CD45RA-negative fraction. These receptor sequences come from a man younger than 35 in good health.

The chain has TRBV14 and TRBJ1-2; possibly TRBD1 for D (5 bases). The CDR3 spans 13 residues. Germline CDR1 SGHDN, CDR2 FVKESK. V shed 6 bases and J shed 4 bases, with 12 bases lying between them. The CDR3 nucleotides read TGTGCCAGCAGAAAGGGGACCACCTATGGCTACACCTTC. Its translation is CASRKGTTYGYTF.

The CDR3 spells CASSLASGAYEQYF. The DNA for the CDR3 is TGTGCCAGCAGTTTGGCTAGCGGCGCCTACGAGCAGTACTTC. The chain couples TRBV27 to TRBJ2-7, with 7 bases aligning to TRBD2. Germline trimming cut 3 bases from V and 2 bases from J; bases unmatched to any gene: 4. Per germline, CDR1 MNHEY and CDR2 SMNVEV (reference sequence). The CDR3 sequence is 14 residues long.

There are many counts of this clone. The genes are TRBV5-1 and TRBJ1-2, with TRBD1 identical over 8 bases. The CDR3 has 16 residues. Looked up from germline, CDR1 is SGHRS and CDR2 is YFSETQ. V shed 4 bases and J 6 bases; nucleotides not matched to a gene: 14. The CDR3 bases are TGCGCCAGCAGCCCCCAATTGGCAGGGGGCGCGGATGGCTACACCTTC. Translation gives CASSPQLAGGADGYTF.

V usage is TRBV10-1 and J usage is TRBJ1-2, with 9 bases fitting TRBD1. The junction had 6 bases not matched to a gene; V was cut back by 9 bases and J by 4 bases. CDR1 is WNHNN, CDR2 SYGVQD, per germline (reference sequence). The CDR3 consists of 13 residues. CDR3 bases: TGCGCCAGTCACAGGGGGCACAGCTATGGCTACACCTTC. Protein sequence: CASHRGHSYGYTF.

The rearrangement links TRBV28 to TRBJ2-1, with D uncertain. The V end lost 5 bases, the J end lost 6 bases, and 8 bases lay between the germline ends. Germline CDR1 and CDR2: MDHEN and SYDVKM. The CDR3 has 12 residues. CDR3 bases: TGTGCCAGCAGTGTAGGAACCAATGAGCAGTTCTTC. Translated: CASSVGTNEQFF.

V and J are TRBV28 and TRBJ2-1, with D perhaps TRBD1 or TRBD2 (6 bases each). Germline CDR1 is MDHEN and CDR2 is SYDVKM. The CDR3 sequence is 13 residues long. V gave up 7 bases and J gave up 7 bases, with 14 bases separating them. The CDR3 region has the DNA TGTGCCAGCACGGGGGCCAACGAGAATGAGCAGTTCTTC. It yields the protein CASTGANENEQFF.

This chain uses TRBV7-9 with TRBJ2-5, with D maybe TRBD1 (5 bases). The V end was cut by 1 base, the J end by 0 bases, with 6 bases between. This CDR3 spans 14 amino acids. Per germline, CDR1 SEHNR and CDR2 FQNEAQ (reference sequence). The CDR3 coding sequence is TGTGCCAGCAGCTTAGGACAGAACCAAGAGACCCAGTACTTC. Its protein is CASSLGQNQETQYF.

The chain uses TRBV7-3 and TRBJ1-1; D ambiguous. The CDR3 consists of 14 residues. V lost 1 base to trimming and J lost 4 bases, with 10 bases between them. CDR1 SGHTA and CDR2 FQGTGA come from the germline V gene. The CDR3 is CASSLKGSGTEAFF. In DNA, the CDR3 is TGTGCCAGCAGCTTAAAAGGGTCGGGCACTGAAGCTTTCTTT. The variable domain in full, completed from reference TRBV7-3 and TRBJ1-1, reads GAGVSQTPSNKVTEKGKYVELRCDPISGHTALYWYRQSLGQGPEFLIYFQGTGAADDSGLPNDRFFAVRPEGSVSTLKIQRTERGDSAVYLCASSLKGSGTEAFFGQGTRLTVV.

This chain connects TRBV6-1 to TRBJ2-1, with 7 positions matching TRBD1. The CDR3 runs 14 residues. Per the germline V gene, CDR1 is MNHNS and CDR2 is SASEGT. V trimming: 8 bases; J trimming: 1 base; junction bases outside the gene matches: 5. The CDR3 reads CASWGTDSYNEQFF. Here the CDR3 DNA reads TGTGCCAGCTGGGGGACAGATTCCTACAATGAGCAGTTCTTC.

This clone occurred a few times. The junction departs from germline at one end; a sequencing error may be responsible. The gene calls are TRBV11-3 and TRBJ1-1; possible D gene TRBD1, 6 bases. Germline CDR1 reads SGHNT; CDR2 reads YENEEA. This CDR3 has 14 amino acids. The CDR3 bases are TGTGCCAGCACCTTACAGGGAGTGAACACTGAAGCTTTCTTT. Translation: CASTLQGVNTEAFF.

V gene TRBV5-4 combines with J gene TRBJ2-7; 14 bases fit TRBD2. The CDR3 loop spans 18 amino acids. The junction had 10 bases not matched to a gene; V was cut back by 4 bases and J by 1 base. The germline V gene encodes CDR1 SGHNT and CDR2 YYREEE (reference sequence). Written as DNA, the CDR3 is TGTGCCAGCAGCCGCGGACTAGCGGGGGGCGGATTTTCCTACGAGCAGTACTTC. Encoded protein: CASSRGLAGGGFSYEQYF. The whole variable domain, remainder taken from reference TRBV5-4 and TRBJ2-7, is ETGVTQSPTHLIKTRGQQVTLRCSSQSGHNTVSWYQQALGQGPQFIFQYYREEENGRGNFPPRFSGLQFPNYSSELNVNALELDDSALYLCASSRGLAGGGFSYEQYFGPGTRLTVT.

The chain recombines TRBV18 with TRBJ1-6; no definite D call. CDR3 length: 15 amino acids. The V gene's germline CDR1 is KGHSH and CDR2 LQKENI. V was shortened by 6 bases and J by 7 bases, with 16 bases between the two germline ends. CDR3 in amino acids: CASSPRQRQNSPLHF. DNA for the CDR3: TGTGCCAGCTCCCCGCGTCAGAGGCAGAATTCACCCCTCCACTTT. Complete variable domain (other parts from reference TRBV18 and TRBJ1-6): NAGVMQNPRHLVRRRGQEARLRCSPMKGHSHVYWYRQLPEEGLKFMVYLQKENIIDESGMPKERFSAEFPKEGPSILRIQQVVRGDSAAYFCASSPRQRQNSPLHFGNGTRLTVT.

The genes are TRBV10-3 and TRBJ1-2; the match to TRBD1 covers 12 bases. This CDR3 region has 16 residues. CDR1 is ENHRY and CDR2 is SYGVKD in the germline V gene. Trimming took 4 bases from V and 6 from J; bases not matched to a gene: 9. The CDR3 sequence is CAISANPGQGADGYTF. The CDR3 DNA sequence: TGTGCCATCAGTGCCAACCCGGGACAGGGGGCCGATGGCTACACCTTC.

A few counts support this clone. This chain links TRBV5-1 with TRBJ2-7; D possibly matches TRBD1 or TRBD2 (6 bases each). Germline lookup yields CDR1 SGHRS and CDR2 YFSETQ. Trimming pared 7 bases from V and 1 base from J, leaving 18 bases between. The CDR3 totals 15 residues. This chain's CDR3 is CASRVWGDNSYEQYF. The CDR3 DNA sequence: TGCGCCAGCCGCGTCTGGGGGGACAATTCCTACGAGCAGTACTTC.

The rearrangement joins TRBV11-2 to TRBJ2-7, with 9 bases lining up with TRBD1. Germline CDR1 SGHAT, CDR2 FQNNGV. This CDR3 spans 14 amino acids. V gave up 5 bases and J gave up 0 bases; unmatched junction bases: 2. CDR3 residues: CASSVGQGSYEQYF. CDR3 bases: TGTGCCAGCAGCGTGGGACAGGGCTCCTACGAGCAGTACTTC.

The J gene is TRBJ1-2, the V gene TRBV5-1; 8 bases agree with TRBD1. V gave up 4 bases and J gave up 1 base; unmatched junction bases: 6. Germline V gene data show CDR1 as SGHRS and CDR2 as YFSETQ. This CDR3 comprises 15 residues. CDR3 sequence reads: CASSPGQGGNYGYTF. The CDR3 DNA sequence: TGCGCCAGCAGCCCCGGACAGGGAGGTAACTATGGCTACACCTTC.

Concerning this clone: Other DNA sequences of this sample code for an identical CDR3. The chain couples TRBV18 to TRBJ2-7; D unclear. The CDR3 has 13 residues. Germline CDR1 reads KGHSH; CDR2 reads LQKENI. V was cut by 1 base and J by 5 bases, with 9 bases left in between. The CDR3 loop reads CASSPRIGDEQYF. In nucleotides, the CDR3 is TGTGCCAGCTCACCACGCATTGGCGACGAGCAGTACTTC.

The gene calls are TRBV2 and TRBJ2-7, with a weak D call TRBD2 (5 bases). Germline V gives CDR1 SNHLY, CDR2 FYNNEI. The CDR3 has 15 amino acids. Between the trimmed V and J ends, which lost 4 bases and 3 bases, there was a span of 16 bases. Written as DNA, the CDR3 is TGTGCCAGCAGTGTGGAGGCTTACCCCTACTACGAGCAGTACTTC. Protein sequence: CASSVEAYPYYEQYF.

With respect to this clone: A far larger clone differs by one base, so this is likely a read error. The rearrangement joins TRBV28 to TRBJ1-1, with unresolved D. The CDR3 is 11 amino acids. Trimming took 7 bases from V and 1 from J, leaving 4 bases between them. The V gene's germline CDR1 is MDHEN and CDR2 SYDVKM. Here the CDR3 reads CASKENTEAFF. CDR3 bases: TGTGCCAGCAAGGAGAACACTGAAGCTTTCTTT.

Remarks on this clone: The junction departs from germline at one end; a sequencing error may be responsible. This chain connects TRBV7-9 to TRBJ1-1, with D unclear. The CDR3 extends over 14 amino acids. Looked up from germline, CDR1 is SEHNR and CDR2 is FQNEAQ (reference sequence). The CDR3 DNA reads as TGTGCGAGCAACCCGGGGAGTTTGAACACTGAAGCTTTCTTT. This gives the protein CASNPGSLNTEAFF.

J is TRBJ2-7 and V is TRBV6-1; 9 nucleotides line up with TRBD1. This CDR3 has 15 residues. Trimming removed 4 bases from V and 3 bases from J; junction bases left unmatched: 7. Germline lookup yields CDR1 MNHNS and CDR2 SASEGT. The CDR3 loop reads CASSGPGQGGYEQYF. CDR3 DNA: TGTGCCAGCAGTGGGCCGGGACAGGGAGGCTACGAGCAGTACTTC.

CDR3 DNA: TGTGCCATCAGAATGGCAGGGCCTAATTCACCCCTCCACTTT. It encodes CAIRMAGPNSPLHF. The rearrangement links TRBV10-3 to TRBJ1-6; possibly TRBD1 for D (5 bases). The CDR3 extends over 14 amino acids. V was pared by 6 bases and J by 6 bases, with 12 bases between. CDR1 and CDR2 from the germline V gene are ENHRY and SYGVKD.

Only a few counts were recorded for this clone. The gene calls are TRBV18 and TRBJ2-2, with D perhaps TRBD1 (5 bases). The V end lost 3 bases, the J end lost 3 bases, and 17 bases lay between the germline ends. This CDR3 has 17 amino acids. Germline loops: CDR1 KGHSH, CDR2 LQKENI. DNA for the CDR3: TGTGCCAGCTCACCCTTATCCAGGGTAACGGACACCGGGGAGCTGTTTTTT. It is translated as CASSPLSRVTDTGELFF.

V and J are TRBV14 and TRBJ2-6, with D perhaps TRBD1 or TRBD2 (5 bases each). Looked up from germline, CDR1 is SGHDN and CDR2 is FVKESK. This CDR3 comprises 16 residues. V lost 4 bases, J lost 0 bases, and 10 bases lay in between. The CDR3 here is CASSRWDGSGANVLTF. CDR3 nucleotide sequence: TGTGCCAGCAGCCGCTGGGACGGCTCTGGGGCCAACGTCCTGACTTTC.

This clone was observed a few times. J is TRBJ2-7 and V is TRBV5-5; perhaps TRBD2 as D (5 bases). The germline CDR1 and CDR2 sequences are SGHKS and YYEKEE (reference sequence). The CDR3 totals 16 residues. Trimming removed 4 bases at V and 5 bases at J, with 22 bases between. This chain's CDR3 is CASSASWTILGDEQYF. The CDR3 nucleotides read TGTGCCAGCAGCGCTAGTTGGACCATCCTCGGGGACGAGCAGTACTTC.

V and J are TRBV9 and TRBJ2-2; 7 bases align to TRBD2. CDR1 SGDLS and CDR2 YYNGEE come from the germline V gene. The CDR3 spans 14 residues. The V segment lost 4 bases and the J segment 7 bases; nucleotides outside the gene matches: 7. CDR3 loop: CASSSGLVLGELFF. In nucleotides, the CDR3 is TGTGCCAGCAGCTCAGGACTAGTTCTCGGGGAGCTGTTTTTT.

This chain links TRBV2 with TRBJ2-7; perhaps TRBD1 as D (6 bases). Germline assignment: CDR1 SNHLY and CDR2 FYNNEI. This CDR3 spans 15 amino acids. The V end was cut by 7 bases, the J end by 2 bases, with 18 bases between. DNA for the CDR3: TGTGCCAGCACTAAACAGGGATCGGGTACCTACGAGCAGTACTTC. It encodes CASTKQGSGTYEQYF.